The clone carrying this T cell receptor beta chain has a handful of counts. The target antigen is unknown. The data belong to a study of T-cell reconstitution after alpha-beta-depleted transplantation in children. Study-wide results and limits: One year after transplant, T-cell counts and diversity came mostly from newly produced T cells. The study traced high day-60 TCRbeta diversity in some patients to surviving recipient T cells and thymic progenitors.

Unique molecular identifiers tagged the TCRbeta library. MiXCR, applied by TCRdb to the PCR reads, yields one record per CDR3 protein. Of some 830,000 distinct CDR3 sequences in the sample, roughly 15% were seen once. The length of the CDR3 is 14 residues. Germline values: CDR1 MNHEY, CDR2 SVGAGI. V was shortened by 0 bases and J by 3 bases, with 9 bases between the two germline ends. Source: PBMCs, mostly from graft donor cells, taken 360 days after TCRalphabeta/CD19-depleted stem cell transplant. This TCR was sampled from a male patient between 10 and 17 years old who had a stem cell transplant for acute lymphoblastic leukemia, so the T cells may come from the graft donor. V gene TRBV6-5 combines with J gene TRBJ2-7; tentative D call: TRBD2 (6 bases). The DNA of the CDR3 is TGTGCCAGCAGTTACTCGCGGGGTAACTACGAGCAGTACTTC. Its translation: CASSYSRGNYEQYF.